The clone carrying this T cell receptor beta chain has more than one count but fewer than ten. Its antigen is still unknown. The data stem from a study of blood T cells in healthy people across ages. Study-level findings and limits: In long-lived donors, naive CD4+ cell counts and diversity exceeded those of aged donors.

Alongside a J-beta primer mix, a sample-barcoded 5' primer served in a second PCR lasting about 6 to 11 cycles. Every cDNA molecule bore a tag from a template-switch adaptor containing 12 random nucleotides. TCRdb redid the calling of the 5' RACE reads with MiXCR, one entry per CDR3 protein. The sample yields 1.5 million or so distinct CDR3 sequences, approximately 43% seen once. The CDR3 is 15 residues long. Per germline, CDR1 MNHEY and CDR2 SVGAGI. V was pared by 2 bases and J by 7 bases, with 14 bases between. The TCR comes from a young woman in good health. Sequenced material: blood. This sequence joins TRBV6-5 and TRBJ1-4; D not resolved. The CDR3: CASSYQTAGVEKLFF. CDR3 coding DNA: TGTGCCAGCAGTTACCAGACGGCAGGCGTTGAAAAACTGTTTTTT.